Listed here are 11 T cell receptor beta chains from one sample, sequenced in a study of T cells after yellow fever vaccination. TCRdb re-derived calls from the 5' RACE reads in MiXCR, one entry per CDR3 protein. The table lists hundreds of thousands of distinct CDR3 sequences, around 16% of them singletons. The sample consisted of PBMCs, taken about 5 days after the first yellow fever vaccination. These receptors all come from a man younger than 35 who received the YFV17D yellow fever vaccine.

The V and J genes are TRBV18 and TRBJ2-7; D perhaps matches TRBD2 (6 bases). The germline V and J ends were trimmed by 6 bases and 3 bases, with 12 bases remaining between them. CDR1 is KGHSH, CDR2 LQKENI, per germline. The CDR3 runs 13 residues. CDR3: CASSTPGGYEQYF. The CDR3 nucleotides are TGTGCCAGCTCTACCCCCGGGGGCTACGAGCAGTACTTC.

The genes are TRBV6-5 and TRBJ2-1; 8 bases are shared with TRBD1. CDR1 and CDR2 from the germline V gene are MNHEY and SVGAGI. Trimming removed 2 bases from V and 10 bases from J; junction bases left unmatched: 13. This CDR3 contains 16 residues. The CDR3 is CASSYGVGTGGWEQFF. DNA of the CDR3: TGTGCCAGCAGTTACGGGGTCGGGACAGGCGGGTGGGAGCAGTTCTTC.

This clonotype was seen only a few times. This chain uses TRBV7-2 with TRBJ1-5; D is unclear. CDR1 SGHTA and CDR2 FQGNSA come from the germline V gene. Trimming left V 1 base short and J 1 base short, with 8 bases between. The CDR3 loop spans 15 amino acids. CDR3 bases: TGTGCCAGCAGCTTAGTGCCAGAGAGCAATCAGCCCCAGCATTTT. It codes for CASSLVPESNQPQHF.

This clonotype was counted between two and nine times. The chain recombines TRBV12-3 or TRBV12-4 with TRBJ2-1; 11 positions agree with TRBD2. The CDR3 spans 17 residues. The ends lost 8 bases at V and 5 bases at J; junction bases unmatched: 14. The CDR3 region is CASALWASGGSHNEQFF. The CDR3 DNA reads as TGTGCCAGCGCGCTTTGGGCTAGCGGGGGGTCCCACAATGAGCAGTTCTTC.

This clonotype was picked up many times. This rearrangement joins TRBV7-2 to TRBJ2-3, with TRBD2 as a possible D gene (5 bases). The CDR3 is 16 amino acids. V was clipped by 1 base and J by 2 bases, with 13 bases between them. From germline, CDR1 is SGHTA and CDR2 FQGNSA. The CDR3 protein is CASSLVYRGPTDTQYF. CDR3 in DNA: TGTGCCAGCAGCTTAGTGTACCGCGGGCCCACAGATACGCAGTATTTT.

The V gene is TRBV7-9, the J gene TRBJ1-1; D gene uncertain. With 2 bases removed from V and 0 bases from J, the gap between germline ends came to 10 bases. This CDR3 is built from 15 residues. CDR1 and CDR2 (germline): SEHNR, FQNEAQ (reference sequence). CDR3 sequence (DNA): TGTGCCAGCAGCTTAAGCTCTATCATGAACACTGAAGCTTTCTTT. Translating it yields CASSLSSIMNTEAFF.

The CDR3 protein is CASSRLANRYTEAFF. The DNA for the CDR3 is TGCGCCAGCAGCCGCCTGGCAAACAGGTACACTGAAGCTTTCTTT. J is TRBJ1-1 and V is TRBV4-1; D may be TRBD1 (5 bases). V lost 4 bases, J lost 3 bases, and 15 bases lay in between. Germline values: CDR1 MGHRA, CDR2 YSYEKL. The CDR3 runs to 15 residues.

This clonotype has only a few counts. The chain carries TRBV6-2 or TRBV6-3 and TRBJ2-1, with TRBD1 matching over 8 bases. CDR3 length equals 14 residues. V lost 6 bases to trimming and J lost 9 bases; unmatched junction nucleotides: 10. Germline V CDR1 and CDR2: MNHEY, SVGEGT. For the CDR3, the DNA is TGTGCCAGCAGCCAGGGACAGGTATTAGGTGAGCAGTTCTTC. This sequence encodes CASSQGQVLGEQFF.

This clonotype has ten or more counts. This chain joins TRBV5-1 and TRBJ1-1, with a tentative D call TRBD1 (6 bases). V lost 2 bases and J lost 2, with 10 bases in between. Germline V gives CDR1 SGHRS, CDR2 YFSETQ. The CDR3 has 14 residues. In DNA form, the CDR3 reads TGCGCCAGCAGCTTTAGGGGGTTTAACACTGAAGCTTTCTTT. Translating it yields CASSFRGFNTEAFF.

This clonotype showed up just a few times. The chain links TRBV12-3 or TRBV12-4 to TRBJ2-5; TRBD2 aligns across 11 bases. Trimming removed 4 bases from V and 2 bases from J; junction bases left unmatched: 6. CDR3 length equals 16 residues. The CDR3 protein is CASSSRLAGYQETQYF. CDR3 in DNA: TGTGCCAGCAGTTCTCGACTAGCGGGGTATCAAGAGACCCAGTACTTC.

The rearrangement links TRBV12-3 or TRBV12-4 to TRBJ2-7; D ambiguous. This CDR3 has 13 amino acids. With 4 bases removed from V and 3 bases from J, the gap between germline ends came to 10 bases. CDR3 amino acids: CASSSRINYEQYF. CDR3 in DNA: TGTGCCAGCAGTTCGCGGATAAACTACGAGCAGTACTTC.